The 11 T cell receptor beta chains given below trace back to one sample, sequenced in a study of cytomegalovirus exposure and HLA in healthy donors. 13 Jbeta primers and 60 Vbeta primers were used for the PCR. Using immunoSEQ multiplex PCR, the repertoire was profiled, and TCRdb retains in-frame clones only, with some absent. The repertoire holds over 75,000 clones, 82% seen once, with approximately 3% in the top ten. Sample: PBMCs. The receptors originated from a man aged 25-45 years in good health and CMV-seropositive.

V gene TRBV4-2 combines with J gene TRBJ1-3, with D possibly TRBD1 on 5 matching bases. In germline, CDR1 is LGHNA, CDR2 YNFKEQ. There are 16 residues in the CDR3. V shed 4 bases and J shed 0 bases, with 13 bases lying between them. The CDR3 is CASSPRQGLSGNTIYF. The CDR3 nucleotides read TGTGCCAGCAGCCCCCGCCAGGGCCTCTCTGGAAACACCATATATTTT.

The gene calls are TRBV7-9 and TRBJ1-1, with 9 bases fitting TRBD1. The CDR3 is made up of 16 amino acids. The germline CDR1 and CDR2 sequences are SEHNR and FQNEAQ (reference sequence). V was clipped by 5 bases and J by 1 base; unmatched bases: 8. The CDR3 DNA sequence: TGTGCCAGCAGCCTACCGACAGGGGGACCGAACACTGAAGCTTTCTTT. Its protein product is CASSLPTGGPNTEAFF.

The rearrangement links TRBV28 to TRBJ1-2; 8 nucleotides match TRBD1. This CDR3 contains 15 residues. Germline V CDR1 and CDR2: MDHEN, SYDVKM. Trimming at V came to 7 bases and at J to 3 bases, leaving 10 bases not matched to a gene. CDR3 amino acids: CASILSDRAHYGYTF. CDR3 sequence (DNA): TGTGCCAGCATCCTATCGGACAGGGCACACTATGGCTACACCTTC.

The chain has TRBV9 and TRBJ2-1; TRBD1 aligns across 7 bases. This CDR3 spans 15 amino acids. The V and J ends lost 2 bases and 0 bases, in that order; junction bases with no gene match: 2. Germline lookup yields CDR1 SGDLS and CDR2 YYNGEE. The CDR3 region has the DNA TGTGCCAGCAGCGTCCACAGGGGCTCCTACAATGAGCAGTTCTTC. As protein: CASSVHRGSYNEQFF.

The chain combines TRBV14 with TRBJ2-7; TRBD2 matches 12 bases. The V gene's germline CDR1 is SGHDN and CDR2 FVKESK. The V gene end was trimmed by 2 bases and the J gene end by 4 bases; junction bases not matched to a gene: 3. There are 15 residues in the CDR3. The CDR3 DNA follows: TGTGCCAGCAGCCAATCTCTAGCGGGGGGGTACGAGCAGTACTTC. It translates to CASSQSLAGGYEQYF.

The chain couples TRBV4-3 to TRBJ2-7; a weak D match, TRBD2 (5 bases). The CDR3 is made up of 15 amino acids. Germline V gives CDR1 LGHNA, CDR2 YSLEER. Trimming removed 0 bases at V and 0 bases at J, with 9 bases between. CDR3 sequence reads: CASSQDRLLSYEQYF. In DNA form, the CDR3 reads TGCGCCAGCAGCCAAGATCGACTACTCTCCTACGAGCAGTACTTC.

The chain couples TRBV30 to TRBJ1-5; tentative D call: TRBD1 (5 bases). This CDR3 spans 13 amino acids. Germline assignment: CDR1 GTSNPN and CDR2 SVGIG (reference sequence). V lost 3 bases and J 5 bases, leaving 11 bases between the germline ends. The CDR3 region is CAWSTATDQPQHF. The CDR3 DNA reads as TGTGCCTGGAGCACGGCGACAGATCAGCCCCAGCATTTT. Drawing the rest from reference TRBV30 and TRBJ1-5, the complete variable domain is SQTIHQWPATLVQPVGSPLSLECTVEGTSNPNLYWYRQAAGRGLQLLFYSVGIGQISSEVPQNLSASRPQDRQFILSSKKLLLSDSGFYLCAWSTATDQPQHFGDGTRLSIL.

The chain is built from TRBV29-1 and TRBJ1-2; no clear D gene. Germline CDR1 and CDR2: SQVTM and ANQGSEA. The CDR3 contains 11 residues. V lost 3 bases to trimming and J lost 5 bases, with 7 bases between them. The CDR3 region is CSVDGGYGYTF. CDR3 bases: TGCAGCGTTGACGGAGGATATGGCTACACCTTC.

The count of this clone is one. The chain carries TRBV7-8 and TRBJ1-2; tentative D call: TRBD1 (6 bases). Trimming cost V 5 bases and J 3 bases, with 16 bases left between them. The germline CDR1 and CDR2 sequences are SGHVS and FQNEAQ. The CDR3 covers 15 residues. The CDR3 nucleotides are TGTGCCAGCAGCCCAGCGGACAGAGCCTACTATGGCTACACCTTC. Its translation: CASSPADRAYYGYTF.

The CDR3 here is CASSLPGDRAQETQYF. CDR3 in DNA: TGTGCCAGCAGCCTCCCCGGGGACAGGGCGCAGGAGACCCAGTACTTC. This chain links TRBV7-2 with TRBJ2-5, with 9 bases aligning to TRBD1. Germline trimming cut 5 bases from V and 5 bases from J; bases unmatched to any gene: 12. The CDR3 covers 16 residues. Per the germline V gene, CDR1 is SGHTA and CDR2 is FQGNSA.

This clone is a singleton in its sample. The chain carries TRBV10-3 and TRBJ2-7, with TRBD2 matching over 10 bases. The CDR3 is made up of 13 amino acids. Trimming cost V 4 bases and J 7 bases; bases outside gene matches: 4. Germline values: CDR1 ENHRY, CDR2 SYGVKD. Here the CDR3 reads CAISAGSGREQYF. The CDR3 DNA follows: TGTGCCATCAGTGCGGGTAGCGGGAGGGAGCAGTACTTC.